Shown below are 17 T cell receptor beta chains from a single sample sequenced in a study of T-cell reconstitution after alpha-beta-depleted transplantation in children. Unique molecular identifiers were used in preparing the TCRbeta library. TCRdb used MiXCR to reprocess the PCR reads, holding one entry per CDR3 protein. The data hold around 580,000 distinct CDR3 sequences, with 23% observed a single time. The sample was PBMCs, mostly from graft donor cells, taken 360 days after TCRalphabeta/CD19-depleted stem cell transplant. The source is a boy in the first two years of life who had a stem cell transplant for acute myeloid leukemia, so the T cells may come from the graft donor.

This clonotype was seen repeatedly, ten times or more. The V call is TRBV7-2, the J call TRBJ2-5; possibly TRBD1 for D (5 bases). This CDR3 has 12 residues. Germline loops: CDR1 SGHTA, CDR2 FQGNSA. V was shortened by 1 base and J by 5 bases, with 5 bases between the two germline ends. The DNA for the CDR3 is TGTGCCAGCAGCTTAGACAGGGAGACCCAGTACTTC. It yields the protein CASSLDRETQYF.

In this sample, this clonotype turned up a few times. The rearrangement links TRBV20-1 to TRBJ2-7, with TRBD1 identical over 9 bases. The V and J ends lost 2 bases and 4 bases, in that order; junction bases with no gene match: 3. Germline V CDR1 and CDR2: DFQATT, SNEGSKA (reference sequence). CDR3 length: 13 amino acids. This chain's CDR3 is CSARTGGAYEQYV. CDR3 bases: TGCAGTGCTAGAACAGGGGGCGCTTACGAGCAGTACGTC.

This clonotype has at least ten counts. J is TRBJ2-3 and V is TRBV15; tentatively, D is TRBD2 (6 bases). The CDR3 has 13 residues. Germline V gene data show CDR1 as LNHNV and CDR2 as YYDKDF (reference sequence). V lost 4 bases and J lost 4, with 9 bases in between. The CDR3 DNA is TGTGCCACCAGCATCGCGGGACCAGATACGCAGTATTTT. Protein sequence: CATSIAGPDTQYF.

This clonotype was detected many times. This chain's CDR3 is CAWSVPRTGSYEQYF. CDR3 coding DNA: TGTGCCTGGAGTGTACCGAGGACAGGATCCTACGAGCAGTACTTC. The genes are TRBV30 and TRBJ2-7; 7 positions agree with TRBD1. The CDR3 runs to 15 residues. Losses at the gene ends were 0 bases for V and 1 base for J; bases not matched to a gene: 6. Germline assignment: CDR1 GTSNPN and CDR2 SVGIG (reference sequence).

The chain recombines TRBV6-1 with TRBJ1-6, with 10 bases lining up with TRBD1. From germline, CDR1 is MNHNS and CDR2 SASEGT. The CDR3 has 17 residues. With 5 bases clipped from V and 5 bases from J, the junction kept 9 bases outside the gene matches. The CDR3 coding sequence is TGTGCCAGCAGTACGCCCGGGACAGGGGATAATAATTCACCCCTCCACTTT. This encodes CASSTPGTGDNNSPLHF.

This clonotype showed up many times. For the CDR3, the DNA is TGTGCCAGCAGTGCGGGACTAGCGACAGATACGCAGTATTTT. This sequence encodes CASSAGLATDTQYF. This sequence joins TRBV12-3 or TRBV12-4 and TRBJ2-3, with TRBD2 identical over 10 bases. Trimming at V came to 5 bases and at J to 3 bases, leaving 2 bases not matched to a gene. The CDR3 runs to 14 residues.

The sample holds one count of this clonotype. This chain joins TRBV18 and TRBJ2-7, with D perhaps matching TRBD1 (5 bases). The CDR3 totals 15 residues. The germline CDR1 and CDR2 sequences are KGHSH and LQKENI. V was trimmed by 2 bases and J by 3 bases, leaving 14 bases between them. The CDR3: CASSPVDTSLYEQYF. Here the CDR3 DNA reads TGTGCCAGCTCACCAGTGGACACATCCCTCTACGAGCAGTACTTC.

J is TRBJ1-1 and V is TRBV5-6, with a possible D match to TRBD1 (6 bases). V was shortened by 4 bases and J by 5 bases, with 15 bases between the two germline ends. This CDR3 region has 14 residues. Germline V gene sequence: CDR1 SGHDT, CDR2 YYEEEE. The CDR3 DNA reads TGTGCCAGCAGCGGCGACAGGACGGGGACTGAAGCTTTCTTT. Its protein is CASSGDRTGTEAFF.

This clonotype is a singleton in its sample. J is TRBJ1-4 and V is TRBV5-6; D is unresolved. The V end lost 6 bases, the J end lost 5 bases, and 23 bases lay between the germline ends. This CDR3 spans 17 amino acids. Germline CDR1 is SGHDT and CDR2 is YYEEEE. The CDR3 DNA reads as TGTGCCAGCACCACCTCGCCTCGGGGAGCCAGAAATGAAAAACTGTTTTTT. Amino acids: CASTTSPRGARNEKLFF. The variable domain in full, completed from reference TRBV5-6 and TRBJ1-4, reads DAGVTQSPTHLIKTRGQQVTLRCSPKSGHDTVSWYQQALGQGPQFIFQYYEEEERQRGNFPDRFSGHQFPNYSSELNVNALLLGDSALYLCASTTSPRGARNEKLFFGSGTQLSVL.

This clonotype was seen repeatedly, ten times or more. The chain combines TRBV7-2 with TRBJ1-6, with 8 bases aligning to TRBD1. Unmatched junction bases numbered 3, after V lost 3 bases and J lost 5 bases. CDR3 length equals 15 residues. The V gene's germline CDR1 is SGHTA and CDR2 FQGNSA. DNA for the CDR3: TGTGCCAGCAGCTTGCAGGGGGCCAATAATTCACCCCTCCACTTT. It codes for CASSLQGANNSPLHF.

CDR3 sequence (DNA): TGCAGCGTGCGGGAGGGTTCCTACAATGAGCAGTTCTTC. Translated, it gives CSVREGSYNEQFF. This chain connects TRBV29-1 to TRBJ2-1; 9 positions agree with TRBD2. Looked up from germline, CDR1 is SQVTM and CDR2 is ANQGSEA. The CDR3 length is 13 residues. Unmatched junction bases numbered 1, after V lost 6 bases and J lost 1 base.

This clonotype was picked up many times. The chain recombines TRBV27 with TRBJ2-1; 10 bases fit TRBD2. Germline loops: CDR1 MNHEY, CDR2 SMNVEV (reference sequence). CDR3 length: 18 amino acids. V shed 4 bases and J 1 base; nucleotides not matched to a gene: 10. The CDR3 region has the DNA TGTGCCAGCAGTTCGGGGATTTCTAGCGGGGGTTCCTACAATGAGCAGTTCTTC. It is translated as CASSSGISSGGSYNEQFF.

This clonotype was counted ten times or more. The chain employs TRBV15 and TRBJ2-5; D may be TRBD2 (6 bases). Germline-derived CDR1 and CDR2 are LNHNV and YYDKDF (reference sequence). The CDR3 has 16 residues. Trimming took 3 bases from V and 5 from J, leaving 19 bases between them. CDR3 nucleotides: TGTGCCACCAGCAGGACCATACTAGAGGCGGGGGAGACCCAGTACTTC. Its translation is CATSRTILEAGETQYF.

In its sample, this clonotype was seen many times. The J gene is TRBJ1-3, the V gene TRBV7-9, with a possible D match to TRBD1 (5 bases). The CDR3 consists of 13 residues. Germline lookup yields CDR1 SEHNR and CDR2 FQNEAQ (reference sequence). The germline V and J ends were trimmed by 5 bases and 4 bases, with 9 bases remaining between them. The chain's CDR3 is CASSPGQGNTIYF. The CDR3 nucleotides are TGTGCCAGCAGCCCCGGACAAGGAAACACCATATATTTT.

The sample holds many counts of this clonotype. V is TRBV7-9 and J is TRBJ2-1; 7 positions agree with TRBD2. Per germline, CDR1 SEHNR and CDR2 FQNEAQ (reference sequence). The V segment lost 5 bases and the J segment 10 bases; nucleotides outside the gene matches: 5. This CDR3 spans 12 amino acids. This CDR3 is CASSPGGREQFF. The DNA of the CDR3 is TGTGCCAGCAGCCCCGGCGGGAGAGAGCAGTTCTTC.

At least ten counts were recorded for this clonotype. The chain uses TRBV10-3 and TRBJ2-3; 7 nucleotides line up with TRBD2. Per the germline V gene, CDR1 is ENHRY and CDR2 is SYGVKD. V dropped 2 bases and J dropped 4; count of bases not matched to a gene: 6. CDR3 size: 15 residues. The CDR3 DNA is TGTGCCATCAGTGAGGGGGTGACTAGCTCAGATACGCAGTATTTT. It yields the protein CAISEGVTSSDTQYF.

The table lists this clonotype with a count of one. The chain couples TRBV9 to TRBJ1-1, with unresolved D. The CDR3 is 14 amino acids. Trimming stripped 3 bases from V and 5 bases from J, with 14 bases between. Germline V CDR1 and CDR2: SGDLS, YYNGEE. The CDR3 region is CASSEHGSGTEAFF. DNA for the CDR3: TGTGCCAGCAGCGAACACGGTAGTGGGACTGAAGCTTTCTTT.